This T cell receptor beta chain was profiled in a study of a mutant IDH1 vaccine in newly diagnosed glioma. About the study: Vaccine dosing followed radiotherapy by 4-6 weeks, or accompanied temozolomide cycles. Prior therapy was radiotherapy, temozolomide, or both; most received both. General study points: Vaccination induced immune responses in approximately 93% of patients.

Time point given: week 23, last vaccination. Topical imiquimod accompanied each vaccine dose, which consisted of 300 ug of mutant IDH1 20-mer peptide. Measured with immunoSEQ multiplex PCR; TCRdb has only the in-frame clones, and not every one. The data hold just over 80,000 clones, with 65% to 90% observed a single time. Germline-derived CDR1 and CDR2 are MDHEN and SYDVKM. The length of the CDR3 is 15 residues. Trimming removed 6 bases at V and 1 base at J, with 13 bases between. As concerns this clone: What it binds is not known.

The sequence was collected from a man aged 25 to 40 with glioma. Some clones in this sample may be carry-over from other donors' samples. The gene calls are TRBV28 and TRBJ1-5; D is possibly TRBD1 (6 bases). Sample: PBMCs, taken from a glioma patient whose treatment included an IDH1 peptide vaccine. CDR3 DNA sequence: TGTGCCAGCAGAGCGGGAGGGACAAGCAATCAGCCCCAGCATTTT. As protein: CASRAGGTSNQPQHF. Looking up the rest from reference TRBV28 and TRBJ1-5 gives the full variable domain: DVKVTQSSRYLVKRTGEKVFLECVQDMDHENMFWYRQDPGLGLRLIYFSYDVKMKEKGDIPEGYSVSREKKERFSLILESASTNQTSMYLCASRAGGTSNQPQHFGDGTRLSIL.